The T cell receptor beta chain described here comes from a study of T cell responses to AZD1222 COVID-19 vaccine. V gave up 7 bases and J gave up 3 bases, with 12 bases separating them. CDR1 and CDR2 (germline): SNHLY, FYNNEI. This CDR3 spans 13 amino acids. Assay: immunoSEQ multiplex PCR; the TCRdb copy retains only in-frame clones and omits some. The sample has more than 100,000 clones; about 88% are singletons. About this clone itself: Its antigen remains unknown.

Study-wide results and limits: Nearly half of spike-specific TCRs reportedly target unmutated variant regions. Compared with day 0, the breadth and depth of the Spike-specific TCR repertoire rose significantly after two doses of AZD1222. Clonal diversity was possibly underestimated, and the donors were mostly white British, with more females.

Sequenced here: peripheral blood, sampled on day 0 of AZD1222 vaccination. The chain recombines TRBV2 with TRBJ2-5; D may correspond to TRBD1 or TRBD2 (6 bases each). This receptor was taken from an adult in good health. This chain's CDR3 is CASKGGGKETQYF. The CDR3 DNA follows: TGTGCCAGCAAGGGGGGCGGGAAAGAGACCCAGTACTTC.